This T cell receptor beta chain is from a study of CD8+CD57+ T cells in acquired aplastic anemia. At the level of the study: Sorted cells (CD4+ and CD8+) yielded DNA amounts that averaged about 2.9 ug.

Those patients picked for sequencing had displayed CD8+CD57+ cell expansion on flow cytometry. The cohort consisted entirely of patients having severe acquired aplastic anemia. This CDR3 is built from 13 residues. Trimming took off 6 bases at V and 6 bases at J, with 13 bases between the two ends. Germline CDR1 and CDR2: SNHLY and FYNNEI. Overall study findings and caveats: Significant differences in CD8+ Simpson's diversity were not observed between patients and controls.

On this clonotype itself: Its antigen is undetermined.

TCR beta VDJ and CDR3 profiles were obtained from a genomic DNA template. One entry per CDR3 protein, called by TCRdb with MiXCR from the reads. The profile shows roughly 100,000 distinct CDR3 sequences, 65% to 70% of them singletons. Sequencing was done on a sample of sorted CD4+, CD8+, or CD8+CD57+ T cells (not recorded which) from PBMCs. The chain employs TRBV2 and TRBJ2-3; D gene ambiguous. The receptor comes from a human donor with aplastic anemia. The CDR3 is CASSRPIADTQYF. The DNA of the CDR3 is TGTGCCAGCAGCAGGCCAATTGCGGATACGCAGTATTTT.